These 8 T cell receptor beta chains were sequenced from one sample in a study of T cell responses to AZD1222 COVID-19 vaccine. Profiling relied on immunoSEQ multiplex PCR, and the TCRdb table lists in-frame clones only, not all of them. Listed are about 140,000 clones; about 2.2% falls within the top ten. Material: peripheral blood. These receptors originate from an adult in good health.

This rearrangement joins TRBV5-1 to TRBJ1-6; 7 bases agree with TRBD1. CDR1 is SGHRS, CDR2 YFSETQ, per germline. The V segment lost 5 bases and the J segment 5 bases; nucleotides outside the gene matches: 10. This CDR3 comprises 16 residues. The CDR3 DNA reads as TGCGCCAGCAGAGACCCAGGGGGTCGGGATAATTCACCCCTCCACTTT. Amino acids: CASRDPGGRDNSPLHF.

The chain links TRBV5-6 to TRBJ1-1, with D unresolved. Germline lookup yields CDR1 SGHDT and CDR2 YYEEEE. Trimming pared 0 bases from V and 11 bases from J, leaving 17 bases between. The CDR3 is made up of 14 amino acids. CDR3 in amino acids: CASSLVPEGGFAFF. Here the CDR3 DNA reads TGTGCCAGCAGCTTGGTCCCGGAGGGCGGGTTTGCTTTCTTT.

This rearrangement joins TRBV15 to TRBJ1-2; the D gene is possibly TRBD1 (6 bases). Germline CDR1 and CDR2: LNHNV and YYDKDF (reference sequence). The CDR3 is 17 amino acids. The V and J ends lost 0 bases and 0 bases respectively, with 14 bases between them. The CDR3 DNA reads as TGTGCCACCAGCAGAGACCCGGGGACACCTACTAACTATGGCTACACCTTC. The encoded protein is CATSRDPGTPTNYGYTF.

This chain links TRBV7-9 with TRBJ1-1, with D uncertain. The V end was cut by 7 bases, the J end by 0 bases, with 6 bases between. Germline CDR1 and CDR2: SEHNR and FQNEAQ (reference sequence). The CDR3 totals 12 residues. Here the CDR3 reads CASTPMNTEAFF. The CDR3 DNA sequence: TGTGCCAGCACCCCCATGAACACTGAAGCTTTCTTT.

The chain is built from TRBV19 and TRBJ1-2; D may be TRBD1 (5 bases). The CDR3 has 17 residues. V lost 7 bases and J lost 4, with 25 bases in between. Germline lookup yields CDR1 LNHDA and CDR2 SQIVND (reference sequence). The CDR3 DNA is TGTGCCAGTACCAAAACGGGGCGGCAGGGTGCCGCCTATGGCTACACCTTC. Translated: CASTKTGRQGAAYGYTF.

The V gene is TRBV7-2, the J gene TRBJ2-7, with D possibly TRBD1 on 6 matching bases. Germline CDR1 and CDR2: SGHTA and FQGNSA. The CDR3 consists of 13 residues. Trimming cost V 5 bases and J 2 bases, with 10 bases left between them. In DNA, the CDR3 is TGTGCCAGCAGCCCCGGACAGACCTACGAGCAGTACTTC. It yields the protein CASSPGQTYEQYF.

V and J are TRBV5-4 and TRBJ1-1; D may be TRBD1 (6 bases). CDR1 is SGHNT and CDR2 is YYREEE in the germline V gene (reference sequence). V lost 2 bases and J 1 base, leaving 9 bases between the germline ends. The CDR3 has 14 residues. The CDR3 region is CASSLGGRNTEAFF. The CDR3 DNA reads TGTGCCAGCAGCTTAGGGGGACGGAACACTGAAGCTTTCTTT.

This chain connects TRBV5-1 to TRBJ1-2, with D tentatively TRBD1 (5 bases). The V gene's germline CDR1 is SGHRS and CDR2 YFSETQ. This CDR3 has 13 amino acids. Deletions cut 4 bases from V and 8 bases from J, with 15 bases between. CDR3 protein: CASSSGTPSGYTF. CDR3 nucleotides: TGCGCCAGCAGCAGCGGGACTCCTAGCGGCTACACCTTC.